A selection of T cell receptor beta chains follows, all from one sample in a study of PD-L1 blockade in urothelial cancer. Sequenced by immunoSEQ multiplex PCR; TCRdb stores in-frame clones only, minus some. The repertoire holds some 110,000 clones, with 75% to 95% as singletons. This specimen consisted of PBMCs, obtained around atezolizumab (anti-PD-L1) treatment. Receptor source: a man between 60 and 75 years old with urothelial cancer. Each CDR3 is given with its conserved first and last residue. A D gene is named only where the DNA matches it firmly. Only some rows state a clone size, as once, few, many or a class for expanded clones.

J gene: TRBJ2-5; V gene: TRBV4-1; clone size: -; D gene: TRBD1; CDR3 DNA: TGCGCCAGCAGCCGGACCGGGACAGGGTTCGAGACCCAGTACTTC; CDR3 protein: CASSRTGTGFETQYF
J gene: TRBJ2-5; V gene: TRBV7-9; clone size: -; D gene: -; CDR3 DNA: TGTGCCAGCAGCCCTCAAGAGACCCAGTACTTC; CDR3 protein: CASSPQETQYF
J gene: TRBJ2-2; V gene: TRBV5-1; clone size: -; D gene: -; CDR3 DNA: TGCGCCAGCAGCTTGGCAGGAACCACCGGGGAGCTGTTTTTT; CDR3 protein: CASSLAGTTGELFF
J gene: TRBJ2-7; V gene: TRBV27; clone size: -; D gene: -; CDR3 DNA: TGTGCCAGCAGTTTAAGGCAGGGGGGCGACTACGAGCAGTACTTC; CDR3 protein: CASSLRQGGDYEQYF
J gene: TRBJ2-5; V gene: TRBV25-1; clone size: -; D gene: TRBD1; CDR3 DNA: TGTGCCATCTACAGGGGAAGAGAGACCCAGTACTTC; CDR3 protein: CAIYRGRETQYF
J gene: TRBJ2-7; V gene: TRBV4-1; clone size: few; D gene: -; CDR3 DNA: TGCGCCAGCAGCCAAGAATTACAGCTCTACGAGCAGTACTTC; CDR3 protein: CASSQELQLYEQYF
J gene: TRBJ2-2; V gene: TRBV4-1; clone size: -; D gene: -; CDR3 DNA: TGCGCCAGCAGCCAAGAGGTCGGGAGGAACACCGGGGAGCTGTTTTTT; CDR3 protein: CASSQEVGRNTGELFF
J gene: TRBJ2-7; V gene: TRBV7-2; clone size: -; D gene: TRBD2; CDR3 DNA: TGTGCCAGCAGCTTAAGGGAGGGACGGGGATATATGAACTACGAGCAGTACTTC; CDR3 protein: CASSLREGRGYMNYEQYF
J gene: TRBJ2-3; V gene: TRBV6-6; clone size: -; D gene: TRBD2; CDR3 DNA: TGTGCCAGCAGTTCTAGCGGGGGGGCTACGCAGTATTTT; CDR3 protein: CASSSSGGATQYF
J gene: TRBJ2-3; V gene: TRBV6-1; clone size: -; D gene: -; CDR3 DNA: TGTGCCAGCCGAGGGCGTCCGGTAGATACGCAGTATTTT; CDR3 protein: CASRGRPVDTQYF
J gene: TRBJ1-4; V gene: TRBV2; clone size: -; D gene: -; CDR3 DNA: TGTGCCAGCAGAGACCCTGGGGGGGGGACTAATGAAAAACTGTTTTTT; CDR3 protein: CASRDPGGGTNEKLFF
J gene: TRBJ1-3; V gene: TRBV18; clone size: few; D gene: TRBD1; CDR3 DNA: TGTGCCAGCTCACCGACCGGGACAGGTGGAAACACCATATATTTT; CDR3 protein: CASSPTGTGGNTIYF
J gene: TRBJ2-7; V gene: TRBV5-4; clone size: -; D gene: TRBD1; CDR3 DNA: TGTGCCAGCAGCGCAGGGACAGGGAGGTCCACCTACGAGCAGTACTTC; CDR3 protein: CASSAGTGRSTYEQYF
J gene: TRBJ2-1; V gene: TRBV7-2; clone size: -; D gene: TRBD1; CDR3 DNA: TGTGCCAGCAGCTCCACGTCAGGGGGCGCGGGCAATGAGCAGTTCTTC; CDR3 protein: CASSSTSGGAGNEQFF
J gene: TRBJ1-3; V gene: TRBV9; clone size: -; D gene: -; CDR3 DNA: TGTGCCAGCAGCCTGGCTTTGGGGAGCTCTGGAAACACCATATATTTT; CDR3 protein: CASSLALGSSGNTIYF
J gene: TRBJ1-4; V gene: TRBV9; clone size: -; D gene: -; CDR3 DNA: TGTGCCAGCAGCCCATCGACACGGCGTAATGAAAAACTGTTTTTT; CDR3 protein: CASSPSTRRNEKLFF
J gene: TRBJ2-7; V gene: TRBV5-1; clone size: -; D gene: -; CDR3 DNA: TGCGCCAGCAGCTTGCAGGGAAAATACGAGCAGTACTTC; CDR3 protein: CASSLQGKYEQYF
J gene: TRBJ1-2; V gene: TRBV7-8; clone size: -; D gene: -; CDR3 DNA: TGTGCCAGCAGCAGAGAGGGCAGCGTTAGTGGCTACACCTTC; CDR3 protein: CASSREGSVSGYTF